These T cell receptor beta chains were read from a single sample in a study of T cell repertoires in cytomegalovirus infection. MiXCR, applied by TCRdb to the reads, yields one record per CDR3 protein. The sample consists of roughly 80,000 distinct CDR3 sequences, under 30% of them appearing once. These receptors lack a known antigen. The specimen comprised CD8+ T cells from cultured PBMCs, sampled from culture after CMV antigen stimulation. The source is a human donor in good health (CMV status not recorded). Some clones in this sample may be carry-over from other donors' samples. Both conserved end residues are part of each CDR3. The order of the fields is J gene, V gene, D gene, clone size, CDR3 protein, CDR3 DNA. D genes are given only for firm matches. Clone size is not always given. Where it is, it says once, few, many or a class for expanded clones.

TRBJ2-3,TRBV13,.,many,CASSPPGGSQSDTQYF,TGTGCCAGCAGCCCCCCAGGGGGGAGTCAATCAGATACGCAGTATTTT
TRBJ1-2,TRBV6-5,TRBD1,.,CASGMGQHEENYGYTF,TGTGCCAGCGGGATGGGACAGCACGAAGAAAACTATGGCTACACCTTC
TRBJ1-2,TRBV7-9,.,.,CASSFGQAYGYTF,TGTGCCAGCAGCTTCGGGCAGGCGTATGGCTACACCTTC
TRBJ1-6,TRBV20-1,.,few,CSARDGGVNSPLHF,TGCAGTGCTAGAGACGGAGGGGTTAATTCACCCCTCCACTTT
TRBJ2-1,TRBV20-1,.,.,CSASNYLGNEQFF,TGCAGTGCTAGTAACTATCTGGGCAATGAGCAGTTCTTC
TRBJ2-1,TRBV27,.,.,CASSLSSGPRNEQFF,TGTGCCAGCAGTTTATCGTCGGGGCCCCGGAATGAGCAGTTCTTC
TRBJ2-3,TRBV10-3,.,few,CAISDVKSTDTQYF,TGTGCCATCAGTGATGTAAAGAGCACAGATACGCAGTATTTT
TRBJ1-1,TRBV25-1,TRBD1,few,CASSDRDREGRLTEAFF,TGTGCCAGCAGTGACCGGGACAGGGAAGGGAGGCTCACTGAAGCTTTCTTT
TRBJ1-2,TRBV9,.,.,CASTRGVYGYTF,TGTGCCAGCACCCGGGGTGTCTATGGCTACACCTTC
TRBJ2-3,TRBV12-3/TRBV12-4,.,.,CASSLVPYTDTQYF,TGTGCCAGCAGTTTAGTCCCTTACACAGATACGCAGTATTTT
TRBJ1-2,TRBV5-6,.,many,CASSLEWGNYGYTF,TGTGCCAGCAGCTTGGAGTGGGGTAACTATGGCTACACCTTC
TRBJ2-2,TRBV5-1,TRBD1,few,CASSFTGGHTGELFF,TGCGCCAGCAGCTTCACAGGGGGCCACACCGGGGAGCTGTTTTTT
TRBJ2-3,TRBV6-1,.,.,CASTQPGHTDTQYF,TGTGCCAGCACCCAACCGGGACACACAGATACGCAGTATTTT
TRBJ2-2,TRBV12-3/TRBV12-4,.,few,CASSPDRILTGELFF,TGTGCCAGCAGCCCTGACAGGATCCTCACCGGGGAGCTGTTTTTT
TRBJ2-7,TRBV11-2,.,many,CASSLDKQGQYF,TGTGCCAGCAGCTTAGATAAGCAGGGGCAGTACTTC
TRBJ2-2,TRBV11-2,TRBD1,few,CASSLSGQGAGELFF,TGTGCCAGCAGCTTAAGCGGACAGGGGGCCGGGGAGCTGTTTTTT
TRBJ2-1,TRBV20-1,.,.,CSARDSDPRDSYNEQFF,TGCAGTGCTAGAGACTCCGACCCCAGGGATTCCTACAATGAGCAGTTCTTC
TRBJ2-5,TRBV7-9,.,many,CASSQRGEETQYF,TGTGCCAGCAGCCAACGCGGGGAAGAGACCCAGTACTTC
TRBJ2-7,TRBV7-6,TRBD2,few,CASSPSGSFEQYF,TGTGCCAGCAGCCCAAGCGGGAGTTTCGAGCAGTACTTC
TRBJ2-1,TRBV7-6,TRBD2,many,CASSPGTSGRASEQFF,TGTGCCAGCAGTCCAGGGACTAGCGGGAGGGCCTCTGAGCAGTTCTTC
TRBJ1-2,TRBV7-2,TRBD1,many,CASSRWTGDGYGYTF,TGTGCCAGCAGCCGTTGGACAGGGGATGGCTATGGCTACACCTTC
TRBJ2-1,TRBV5-8,.,few,CASSFGGYNEQFF,TGTGCCAGCAGCTTCGGTGGTTACAATGAGCAGTTCTTC
TRBJ2-7,TRBV6-5,TRBD2,once,CASSYQGGNEQYF,TGTGCCAGCAGTTACCAGGGAGGGAACGAGCAGTACTTC
TRBJ2-2,TRBV7-8,.,many,CASSFRLANTGELFF,TGTGCCAGCAGCTTCCGACTAGCGAACACCGGGGAGCTGTTTTTT
TRBJ2-7,TRBV7-9,TRBD1,many,CASSPRDRSYEQYF,TGTGCCAGCAGCCCGAGGGACAGATCCTACGAGCAGTACTTC
TRBJ1-1,TRBV11-3,.,few,CASSLEAYTEAFF,TGTGCCAGCAGCTTAGAAGCGTACACTGAAGCTTTCTTT
TRBJ1-4,TRBV7-6,.,.,CVSSLEPATNEKLFF,TGTGTCAGCAGCTTGGAACCCGCAACTAATGAAAAACTGTTTTTT
TRBJ2-3,TRBV6-5,TRBD2,few,CASSSVSGGVTSTDTQYF,TGTGCCAGCAGTTCCGTTAGCGGGGGGGTTACTAGCACAGATACGCAGTATTTT
TRBJ2-2,TRBV4-3,.,.,CASSQDLNTGELFF,TGCGCCAGCAGCCAAGATTTGAACACCGGGGAGCTGTTTTTT
TRBJ2-2,TRBV5-1,.,few,CASSLAHLTGELFF,TGCGCCAGCAGCTTGGCACACCTCACCGGGGAGCTGTTTTTT